The clone carrying this T cell receptor beta chain appeared a single time. Antigen: not known. In germline, CDR1 is SEHNR, CDR2 FQNEAQ (reference sequence). The CDR3 contains 15 residues. V lost 4 bases and J 4 bases, leaving 13 bases between the germline ends. Some clones are missing from TCRdb's copy, which holds only in-frame ones; the method was immunoSEQ multiplex PCR. Of more than 50,000 clones listed, approximately 84% are singletons. This sample was included in a study of OX40 agonist ivuxolimab in advanced cancers. General study findings and limits: The mean number of expanded clones was higher in CD8+ T cells than in CD4+.

V usage is TRBV7-9 and J usage is TRBJ2-2; weak D call: TRBD2 (5 bases). Material: CD4+ or CD8+ T cells sorted from blood, obtained in a trial of the OX40 agonist ivuxolimab. The clonotype originates from an adult with an advanced solid tumor such as melanoma, head and neck, liver or kidney cancer. The CDR3 spells CASSYQTGVTGELFF. The DNA for the CDR3 is TGTGCCAGCAGCTACCAAACCGGGGTCACCGGGGAGCTGTTTTTT.